This T cell receptor (beta chain) was captured by sequencing in a study of T cells in pancreatic ductal adenocarcinoma. The repertoire was sequenced with immunoSEQ multiplex PCR; TCRdb's copy has only in-frame clones and lacks some. The table lists over 85,000 clones, about 95% of them singletons. The length of the CDR3 is 13 residues. J lost 8 bases, V lost 5 bases, and 9 bases had no gene match. The germline V gene encodes CDR1 SGHTS and CDR2 YDEGEE. As to this clone: The antigen is undetermined.

The selected patients with pancreatic ductal adenocarcinoma had surgery but no neoadjuvant therapy. Findings and limits, study-wide: Unique clonotypes were 7.5 to 8.5-fold more numerous in blood than in tumor. Enrichment of CD45RO+ effector over naive T cells in tumors may bias clonality. Tumor and blood clonality did not differ significantly, about 0.11 versus 0.072.

The TCR sequence derives from a human donor with pancreatic ductal adenocarcinoma. The chain has TRBV5-8 and TRBJ1-2; 7 positions match TRBD1. Sequencing was done on a sample of PBMCs. Here the CDR3 reads CASRADRVRGYTF. The CDR3 coding sequence is TGTGCCAGCAGGGCTGACAGGGTTCGGGGCTACACCTTC.